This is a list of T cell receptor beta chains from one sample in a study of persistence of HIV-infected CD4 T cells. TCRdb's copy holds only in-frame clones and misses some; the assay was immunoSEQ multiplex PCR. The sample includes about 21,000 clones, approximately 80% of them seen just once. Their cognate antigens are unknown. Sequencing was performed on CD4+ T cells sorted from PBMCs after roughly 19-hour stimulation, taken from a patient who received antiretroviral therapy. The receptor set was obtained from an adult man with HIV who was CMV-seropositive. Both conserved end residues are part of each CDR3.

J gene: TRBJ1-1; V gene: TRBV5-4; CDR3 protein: CASSLEGTLGTEAFF
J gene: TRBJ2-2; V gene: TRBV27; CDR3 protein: CASSLTGRGTGELFF
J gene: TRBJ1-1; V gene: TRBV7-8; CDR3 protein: CASTDQGYTEAFF
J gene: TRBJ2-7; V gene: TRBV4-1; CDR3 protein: CASSQGGGIDEQYF
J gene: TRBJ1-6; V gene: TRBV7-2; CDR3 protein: CASSPQGSESLHF
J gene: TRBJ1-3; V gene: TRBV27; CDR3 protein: CASGDRGLTGNTIYF
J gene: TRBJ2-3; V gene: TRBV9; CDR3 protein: CASSVVATASTDTQYF
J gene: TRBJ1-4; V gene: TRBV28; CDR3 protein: CASSLFGLKSEKLFF
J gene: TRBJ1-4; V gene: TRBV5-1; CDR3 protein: CASSQGTVATNEKLFF
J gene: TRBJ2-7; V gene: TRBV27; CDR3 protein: CASSFRAGGLYEQYF
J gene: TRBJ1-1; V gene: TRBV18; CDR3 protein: CASSPPTRAAFF
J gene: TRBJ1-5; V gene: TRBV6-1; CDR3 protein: CASSEGRKNQPQHF
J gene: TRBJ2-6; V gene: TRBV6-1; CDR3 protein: CASSALGYGGANVLTF
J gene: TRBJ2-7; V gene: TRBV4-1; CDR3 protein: CASSREPFYEQYF
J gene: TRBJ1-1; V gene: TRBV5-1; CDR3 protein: CASSPMTDTEAFF
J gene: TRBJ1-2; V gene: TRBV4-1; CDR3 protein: CASSQERGWSGYTF
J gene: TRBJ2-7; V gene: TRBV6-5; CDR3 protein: CASSPSGGRSYEQYF